The present T cell receptor (beta chain) was sequenced within a study of blood T cell repertoires in COVID-19. Assay: immunoSEQ multiplex PCR; the TCRdb copy retains only in-frame clones and omits some. The data hold over 130,000 clones, with less than 85% observed a single time. Germline V lookup: CDR1 LNHDA, CDR2 SQIVND (reference sequence). The CDR3 is 13 amino acids. V was clipped by 3 bases and J by 4 bases, with 10 bases between them. The study drew participants aged about 18 to 89 years from roughly 25 US areas. Exposed study participants had met a COVID-19 case within 2 weeks before entry. This TCR derives from a woman aged 18-30 years who had been exposed to COVID-19. Sequenced sample: PBMCs or T cells enriched from blood (not recorded which). The genes are TRBV19 and TRBJ2-7, with a possible D match to TRBD1 (6 bases). CDR3 DNA sequence: TGTGCCAGTAGTATTGGGGGCGGTTACGAGCAGTACTTC. This gives the protein CASSIGGGYEQYF.